These 25 T cell receptor beta chains came from one sample sequenced in a study of T cells in Graves' hyperthyroidism and ophthalmopathy. TCR beta CDR3 region amplification was performed from RNA transcripts. HTBI primers were the set used in a first-round RT-PCR of the TCR CDR3. One entry per CDR3 protein results from TCRdb running MiXCR on the multiplex PCR reads. The sample records 500,000 to 650,000 distinct CDR3 sequences, 14% being singletons. The source material was blood. All receptors derive from a middle-aged woman with Graves' hyperthyroidism.

This clonotype showed up just a few times. The CDR3 DNA follows: TGCAGTGCCGAGCCGCGGGAGGGCCTGGGGGGAGAGACCCAGTACTTC. The encoded protein is CSAEPREGLGGETQYF. The chain links TRBV20-1 to TRBJ2-5; 9 nucleotides agree with TRBD2. The CDR3 extends over 16 amino acids. V was pared by 6 bases and J by 4 bases, with 15 bases of the junction left unmatched. Germline lookup yields CDR1 DFQATT and CDR2 SNEGSKA (reference sequence).

This rearrangement joins TRBV7-2 to TRBJ2-1; no reliable D call. V was trimmed by 1 base and J by 4 bases, leaving 8 bases between them. The CDR3 contains 14 residues. Germline assignment: CDR1 SGHTA and CDR2 FQGNSA. The CDR3 sequence is CASSLGEMYNEQFF. The CDR3 DNA reads as TGTGCCAGCAGCTTAGGCGAGATGTACAATGAGCAGTTCTTC.

At least ten counts were recorded for this clonotype. The V call is TRBV2, the J call TRBJ1-2; D is undetermined. The germline V gene has CDR1 SNHLY and CDR2 FYNNEI. This CDR3 has 15 amino acids. V was cut by 3 bases and J by 3 bases, with 14 bases left in between. The CDR3 is CASSEAGDGYYGYTF. The DNA for the CDR3 is TGTGCCAGCAGTGAGGCCGGGGATGGGTACTATGGCTACACCTTC.

The chain combines TRBV18 with TRBJ1-1; 10 bases line up with TRBD1. The germline V gene has CDR1 KGHSH and CDR2 LQKENI. With 3 bases clipped from V and 5 bases from J, the junction kept 6 bases outside the gene matches. This CDR3 has 15 residues. DNA for the CDR3: TGTGCCAGCTCACCGGTGGGACAGGGGCGGACTGAAGCTTTCTTT. This encodes CASSPVGQGRTEAFF.

This clonotype was counted many times. The chain employs TRBV28 and TRBJ2-7; TRBD1 is a possible D gene (5 bases). Trimming left V 2 bases short and J 2 bases short, with 25 bases between. This CDR3 region has 19 residues. CDR1 MDHEN and CDR2 SYDVKM come from the germline V gene. In nucleotides, the CDR3 is TGTGCCAGCAGTTTAGTGTTTTGGTCGAGCACAGGCCGAACCTACGAGCAGTACTTC. Translating it yields CASSLVFWSSTGRTYEQYF.

This clonotype was recorded a few times. The chain is built from TRBV3-1 and TRBJ2-7, with unresolved D. This CDR3 comprises 14 residues. V was pared by 0 bases and J by 8 bases, with 14 bases between. Germline-derived CDR1 and CDR2 are LGHDT and YNNKEL (reference sequence). The CDR3 nucleotides are TGTGCCAGCAGCCAAGACGGCGCAGGCTGGCAGCAGTACTTC. This gives the protein CASSQDGAGWQQYF.

This clonotype appeared once. The genes are TRBV12-3 or TRBV12-4 and TRBJ1-5, with TRBD1 matching over 9 bases. V was clipped by 5 bases and J by 7 bases; unmatched bases: 6. There are 14 residues in the CDR3. CDR3 coding DNA: TGTGCCAGCAGTACCGGGACAGGGACGCAGCCCCAGCATTTT. Amino acid sequence: CASSTGTGTQPQHF.

This clonotype has ten or more counts. The V and J genes are TRBV27 and TRBJ2-1, with 9 bases identical to TRBD2. CDR3 length: 15 residues. V dropped 7 bases and J dropped 0; count of bases not matched to a gene: 4. CDR1 is MNHEY, CDR2 SMNVEV, per germline (reference sequence). The CDR3 nucleotides are TGTGCCAGCACCGGACTAGCGAACTCCTACAATGAGCAGTTCTTC. It translates to CASTGLANSYNEQFF.

The rearrangement joins TRBV30 to TRBJ2-3, with 9 bases identical to TRBD1. Germline V lookup: CDR1 GTSNPN, CDR2 SVGIG (reference sequence). The CDR3 has 15 residues. J gave up 5 bases and V 3 bases, and 9 bases lay outside the gene matches. The CDR3 DNA follows: TGTGCCTGGAGCCGGGGGGACAGGGCGGGAGATACGCAGTATTTT. This gives the protein CAWSRGDRAGDTQYF.

There are many counts of this clonotype. The chain uses TRBV6-1 and TRBJ2-5; TRBD1 is a possible D gene (5 bases). Per the germline V gene, CDR1 is MNHNS and CDR2 is SASEGT. Between the trimmed V and J ends, which lost 7 bases and 5 bases, there was a span of 17 bases. The CDR3 is 14 residues long. CDR3 region: CASTPWGQAETQYF. The CDR3 DNA is TGTGCCAGCACCCCATGGGGCCAAGCGGAGACCCAGTACTTC.

About this clonotype: Being one base from a much bigger clone, this may be a read error. J is TRBJ2-1 and V is TRBV7-2; D perhaps matches TRBD1 (6 bases). Germline V gene data show CDR1 as SGHTA and CDR2 as FQGNSA. The V gene lost 4 bases and the J gene lost 3 bases, with 7 bases spanning the gap. The CDR3 covers 13 residues. CDR3 loop: CASSSGHYNEQFF. In DNA, the CDR3 is TGTGCCAGCAGCTCGGGACACTACAATGAGCAGTTCTTC.

The gene calls are TRBV12-3 or TRBV12-4 and TRBJ1-3, with D perhaps matching TRBD1 (5 bases). Trimming left V 6 bases short and J 2 bases short, with 11 bases between. This CDR3 is built from 14 residues. The CDR3 DNA is TGTGCCAGCAGGGTGGGGGTAACTGGAAACACCATATATTTT. It translates to CASRVGVTGNTIYF.

The chain recombines TRBV5-6 with TRBJ2-5; 8 bases align to TRBD2. Germline V gives CDR1 SGHDT, CDR2 YYEEEE. The CDR3 is 16 residues long. V dropped 2 bases and J dropped 5; count of bases not matched to a gene: 11. As DNA, the CDR3 is TGTGCCAGCAGCTTTCTTAGCGGGAAAATTAGGGAGACCCAGTACTTC. This codes for CASSFLSGKIRETQYF.

This clonotype occurred many times. This chain connects TRBV20-1 to TRBJ2-7; a possible D gene is TRBD2 (5 bases). The V gene lost 3 bases and the J gene lost 1 base, with 10 bases spanning the gap. This CDR3 is 13 amino acids long. The germline CDR1 and CDR2 sequences are DFQATT and SNEGSKA (reference sequence). CDR3 bases: TGCAGTGCTAGGGACTCCTTTTCCTACGAGCAGTACTTC. Its protein is CSARDSFSYEQYF.

This clonotype has ten or more counts. CDR3 sequence: CASSPTSGRSYEQYF. CDR3 DNA sequence: TGTGCCAGCAGTCCCACTAGCGGGAGAAGTTACGAGCAGTACTTC. The chain carries TRBV12-3 or TRBV12-4 and TRBJ2-7, with 11 bases aligning to TRBD2. V trimming: 5 bases; J trimming: 4 bases; junction bases outside the gene matches: 7. The CDR3 contains 15 residues.

Written as DNA, the CDR3 is TGTGCCAGCAGCTTAGAAGGCAGCAGGGGGACTGAAGCTTTCTTT. Translated: CASSLEGSRGTEAFF. The V call is TRBV11-1, the J call TRBJ1-1; 7 bases fit TRBD1. This CDR3 is 15 amino acids long. V shed 1 base and J 5 bases; nucleotides not matched to a gene: 7. Germline V lookup: CDR1 SGHAT, CDR2 FQDESV (reference sequence).

The chain recombines TRBV9 with TRBJ1-2; a possible D gene is TRBD1 (6 bases). Germline-derived CDR1 and CDR2 are SGDLS and YYNGEE. The CDR3 is 15 amino acids. Trimming took 3 bases from V and 4 from J, leaving 16 bases between them. The CDR3 sequence: CASSERGGGIYGYTF. CDR3 DNA sequence: TGTGCCAGCAGCGAGCGCGGTGGGGGCATCTATGGCTACACCTTC.

The sample holds many counts of this clonotype. The chain recombines TRBV18 with TRBJ1-4; D unclear. V was shortened by 2 bases and J by 0 bases, with 7 bases between the two germline ends. Germline-derived CDR1 and CDR2 are KGHSH and LQKENI. The CDR3 sequence is 15 residues long. As DNA, the CDR3 is TGTGCCAGCTCACCAGACGTTGCAACTAATGAAAAACTGTTTTTT. Amino acid sequence: CASSPDVATNEKLFF.

The V call is TRBV12-3 or TRBV12-4, the J call TRBJ1-6; D gene ambiguous. The length of the CDR3 is 12 residues. The V gene lost 6 bases and the J gene lost 7 bases, with 7 bases spanning the gap. The CDR3 sequence is CASRRMNSPLHF. CDR3 nucleotide sequence: TGTGCCAGCAGGCGAATGAATTCACCCCTCCACTTT.

The V call is TRBV9, the J call TRBJ2-2, with TRBD2 identical over 11 bases. The CDR3 is made up of 17 amino acids. The germline V gene has CDR1 SGDLS and CDR2 YYNGEE. The trim removed 2 bases at V and 4 bases at J, leaving 7 bases unmatched. CDR3 DNA sequence: TGTGCCAGCAGCGTTACGGGACTAGCGGATAGCACCGGGGAGCTGTTTTTT. This encodes CASSVTGLADSTGELFF.

This clonotype was seen ten or more times. The chain employs TRBV20-1 and TRBJ1-6; D unclear. Germline lookup yields CDR1 DFQATT and CDR2 SNEGSKA (reference sequence). The CDR3 consists of 13 residues. Between the trimmed V and J ends, which lost 6 bases and 12 bases, there was a span of 18 bases. In nucleotides, the CDR3 is TGCAGTGCCCCGGGCAGCTCGAATCGACCCCTCCACTTT. This encodes CSAPGSSNRPLHF.

This clonotype was recorded many times. V usage is TRBV18 and J usage is TRBJ2-7; tentative D call: TRBD1 (6 bases). Looked up from germline, CDR1 is KGHSH and CDR2 is LQKENI. The V gene lost 2 bases and the J gene lost 5 bases, with 10 bases spanning the gap. This CDR3 contains 13 residues. CDR3 amino acids: CASSPDRNHEQYF. In nucleotides, the CDR3 is TGTGCCAGCTCACCAGACAGGAACCACGAGCAGTACTTC.

This clonotype has more than one count but fewer than ten. The gene calls are TRBV6-1 and TRBJ2-7, with D maybe TRBD1 (6 bases). Germline V gene lookup returns CDR1 MNHNS and CDR2 SASEGT. Deletions cut 6 bases from V and 4 bases from J, with 13 bases between. The CDR3 totals 13 residues. CDR3 sequence (DNA): TGTGCCAGCAGGCCAGGGGTACCTTACGAGCAGTACTTC. Translation: CASRPGVPYEQYF.

CDR3 DNA: TGCAGTGCTAGTGTGAGCAATCAGCCCCAGCATTTT. This sequence encodes CSASVSNQPQHF. V gene TRBV20-1 combines with J gene TRBJ1-5; D is unresolved. This CDR3 region has 12 residues. The germline CDR1 and CDR2 sequences are DFQATT and SNEGSKA (reference sequence). Trimming stripped 3 bases from V and 1 base from J, with 4 bases between.

This clonotype was detected ten times or more. The chain joins TRBV27 to TRBJ1-2; D is uncertain. Germline V gene data show CDR1 as MNHEY and CDR2 as SMNVEV (reference sequence). Trimming took off 3 bases at V and 5 bases at J, with 10 bases between the two ends. This CDR3 is built from 13 residues. The CDR3 reads CASSFRREYGYTF. The CDR3 bases are TGTGCCAGCAGTTTTAGACGGGAGTATGGCTACACCTTC.